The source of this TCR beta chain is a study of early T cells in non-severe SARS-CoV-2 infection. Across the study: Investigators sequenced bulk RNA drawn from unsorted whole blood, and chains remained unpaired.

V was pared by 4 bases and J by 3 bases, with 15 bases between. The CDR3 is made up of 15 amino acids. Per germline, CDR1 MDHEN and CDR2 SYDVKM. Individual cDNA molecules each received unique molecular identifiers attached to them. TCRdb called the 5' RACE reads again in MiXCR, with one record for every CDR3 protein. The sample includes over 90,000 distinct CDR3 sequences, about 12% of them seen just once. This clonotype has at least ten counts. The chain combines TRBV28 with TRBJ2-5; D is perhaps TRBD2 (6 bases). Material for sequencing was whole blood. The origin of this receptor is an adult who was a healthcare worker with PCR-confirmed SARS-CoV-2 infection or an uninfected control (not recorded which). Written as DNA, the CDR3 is TGTGCCAGCAGTTATGCGGGAAGACTTAAAGAGACCCAGTACTTC. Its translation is CASSYAGRLKETQYF.